The 31 T cell receptor beta chains presented below share a single source sample, sequenced in a study of CD8+CD57+ T cells in acquired aplastic anemia. The TCR beta profiling, which covered VDJ combination and CDR3 sequence, was carried out using genomic DNA as the template. TCRdb fed the reads into MiXCR, producing one record per CDR3 protein. The sample lists 150,000 to 200,000 distinct CDR3 sequences; 64% were seen once. The sequenced sample consisted of sorted CD4+, CD8+, or CD8+CD57+ T cells (not recorded which) from PBMCs. The receptors shown here come from a human donor with severe aplastic anemia or a healthy control (not recorded which).

As for this clonotype: The CDR3 does not end in the conserved phenylalanine or tryptophan, so this is likely a read error. The chain recombines TRBV20-1 with TRBJ1-1; D gene ambiguous. CDR1 DFQATT and CDR2 SNEGSKA come from the germline V gene (reference sequence). The CDR3 extends over 12 amino acids. Trimming shortened V by 4 bases and J by 1 base, and 7 bases separated the two germline ends. The CDR3 region has the DNA TGCAGTGCTATGACACGGAACACTGAAGCTTTCCTT. Translating it yields CSAMTRNTEAFL.

This clonotype was seen once. This chain connects TRBV20-1 to TRBJ1-4, with a weak D call TRBD1 (5 bases). This CDR3 has 14 amino acids. V lost 7 bases and J 7 bases, leaving 19 bases between the germline ends. Germline values: CDR1 DFQATT, CDR2 SNEGSKA (reference sequence). The CDR3 sequence: CSGMGGTSGEKLFF. CDR3 bases: TGCAGTGGAATGGGAGGGACGTCAGGTGAAAAACTGTTTTTT.

This clonotype was counted many times. The chain has TRBV2 and TRBJ1-3, with D possibly being TRBD1 (5 bases). CDR3 length: 15 amino acids. Germline CDR1 SNHLY, CDR2 FYNNEI. Trimming left V 0 bases short and J 0 bases short, with 6 bases between. The CDR3 nucleotides read TGTGCCAGCAGTGAAGCGACAGCCTCTGGAAACACCATATATTTT. Residues: CASSEATASGNTIYF.

The rearrangement joins TRBV7-9 to TRBJ2-7; 8 bases line up with TRBD1. Germline CDR1 reads SEHNR; CDR2 reads FQNEAQ (reference sequence). The CDR3 loop spans 11 amino acids. The CDR3 sequence is CAGGQEYEQYF. The CDR3 coding sequence is TGTGCTGGGGGACAGGAGTACGAGCAGTACTTC. Together with reference TRBV7-9 and TRBJ2-7, the CDR3 gives the full variable domain: DTGVSQNPRHKITKRGQNVTFRCDPISEHNRLYWYRQTLGQGPEFLTYFQNEAQLEKSRLLSDRFSAERPKGSFSTLEIQRTEQGDSAMYLCAGGQEYEQYFGPGTRLTVT.

The rearrangement joins TRBV2 to TRBJ1-1, with no clear D. The CDR3 covers 13 residues. Deletions cut 7 bases from V and 3 bases from J, with 12 bases between. Germline loops: CDR1 SNHLY, CDR2 FYNNEI. CDR3: CASTKVRDTEAFF. The CDR3 nucleotides read TGTGCCAGCACTAAGGTCCGGGACACTGAAGCTTTCTTT.

This sequence joins TRBV24-1 and TRBJ1-2, with TRBD1 matching over 7 bases. Germline-derived CDR1 and CDR2 are KGHDR and SFDVKD. Unmatched junction bases numbered 3, after V lost 2 bases and J lost 4 bases. The CDR3 length is 14 residues. This CDR3 reads CATSDSQGTYGYTF. The DNA for the CDR3 is TGTGCCACCAGTGATTCACAGGGGACCTATGGCTACACCTTC.

A few counts support this clonotype. This chain joins TRBV18 and TRBJ2-1; no firm D call. The CDR3 runs 13 residues. Trimming cost V 5 bases and J 0 bases, with 5 bases left between them. Germline-derived CDR1 and CDR2 are KGHSH and LQKENI. CDR3 bases: TGTGCCAGCTCATGGGACTCCTACAATGAGCAGTTCTTC. Protein product: CASSWDSYNEQFF.

This clonotype showed up just once. The chain recombines TRBV7-9 with TRBJ1-3, with D possibly TRBD1 on 6 matching bases. The germline V gene has CDR1 SEHNR and CDR2 FQNEAQ (reference sequence). The CDR3 consists of 18 residues. Trimming removed 5 bases from V and 5 bases from J, with 25 bases in between. The CDR3 loop is CASSQGGTEYKARNTIYF. The CDR3 DNA reads as TGTGCCAGCAGCCAAGGGGGGACGGAGTATAAGGCCCGAAACACCATATATTTT.

The rearrangement joins TRBV2 to TRBJ1-1; TRBD1 matches 8 bases. This CDR3 has 14 residues. Germline CDR1 reads SNHLY; CDR2 reads FYNNEI. Losses at the gene ends were 8 bases for V and 2 bases for J; bases not matched to a gene: 7. The CDR3 loop is CASGWGQVNTEAFF. CDR3 sequence (DNA): TGTGCCAGCGGATGGGGACAGGTAAACACTGAAGCTTTCTTT.

J is TRBJ1-2 and V is TRBV10-3; possibly TRBD1 for D (6 bases). The CDR3 length is 12 residues. V dropped 10 bases and J dropped 4 bases, with 13 bases sitting between them. Germline V gives CDR1 ENHRY, CDR2 SYGVKD. This CDR3 is CATEGGSYGYTF. CDR3 bases: TGTGCCACCGAGGGGGGGTCCTATGGCTACACCTTC.

This chain links TRBV20-1 with TRBJ2-3; tentative D call: TRBD2 (6 bases). Trimming stripped 1 base from V and 5 bases from J, with 13 bases between. Germline CDR1 is DFQATT and CDR2 is SNEGSKA (reference sequence). CDR3 length: 14 amino acids. The CDR3 sequence is CSARVGGGVDTQYF. In DNA, the CDR3 is TGCAGTGCTAGAGTGGGAGGTGGGGTAGATACGCAGTATTTT.

This clonotype was counted ten times or more. This may arise from a read error, as a much more abundant clone is one base away. This sequence joins TRBV29-1 and TRBJ1-2; D is perhaps TRBD1 (6 bases). The germline gives CDR1 SQVTM, CDR2 ANQGSEA. This CDR3 is built from 16 residues. V was clipped by 5 bases and J by 2 bases, with 21 bases between them. CDR3 coding DNA: TGCAGCGTTACCAGTGGACAGCCCCGTCCAAACTATGGCTACACCTTC. Encoded protein: CSVTSGQPRPNYGYTF.

This clonotype was seen a single time. The V gene is TRBV19, the J gene TRBJ2-3; the D gene could be TRBD1 or TRBD2 (5 bases each). The germline CDR1 and CDR2 sequences are LNHDA and SQIVND (reference sequence). CDR3 length: 16 amino acids. Deletions cut 6 bases from V and 0 bases from J, with 16 bases between. CDR3: CASRGPGTTSTDTQYF. The CDR3 coding sequence is TGTGCCAGTAGGGGGCCCGGGACGACTAGCACAGATACGCAGTATTTT.

The chain has TRBV20-1 and TRBJ2-7; a weak D match, TRBD1 (5 bases). Looked up from germline, CDR1 is DFQATT and CDR2 is SNEGSKA (reference sequence). This CDR3 has 13 amino acids. The ends were cut back, 6 bases at V and 7 bases at J, with 19 bases in the middle. CDR3: CSAPTDTFGEQYF. Here the CDR3 DNA reads TGCAGTGCGCCGACGGACACCTTCGGTGAGCAGTACTTC.

The gene calls are TRBV2 and TRBJ2-5; D is unresolved. The CDR3 length is 15 residues. Trimming took off 2 bases at V and 1 base at J, with 11 bases between the two ends. CDR1 is SNHLY and CDR2 is FYNNEI in the germline V gene. The CDR3 coding sequence is TGTGCCAGCAGTGAAAATGGGCAGTCCCAAGAGACCCAGTACTTC. It encodes CASSENGQSQETQYF.

V usage is TRBV20-1 and J usage is TRBJ1-1, with 7 bases fitting TRBD1. Germline CDR1 DFQATT, CDR2 SNEGSKA (reference sequence). The V segment lost 3 bases and the J segment 3 bases; nucleotides outside the gene matches: 4. The CDR3 is 13 residues long. The CDR3 is CSAREGTDTEAFF. As DNA, the CDR3 is TGCAGTGCTAGGGAGGGGACAGACACTGAAGCTTTCTTT.

This chain joins TRBV15 and TRBJ1-2; 7 nucleotides line up with TRBD1. After removal of 4 bases from V and 8 bases from J, the junction contained 13 bases not matched to a gene. Germline V gives CDR1 LNHNV, CDR2 YYDKDF (reference sequence). This CDR3 contains 15 residues. CDR3 protein: CATSTRTGQGGGYTF. As DNA, the CDR3 is TGTGCCACCAGCACTCGGACAGGACAAGGGGGAGGCTACACCTTC. The whole variable domain, filled in from reference TRBV15 and TRBJ1-2, reads DAMVIQNPRYQVTQFGKPVTLSCSQTLNHNVMYWYQQKSSQAPKLLFHYYDKDFNNEADTPDNFQSRRPNTSFCFLDIRSPGLGDTAMYLCATSTRTGQGGGYTFGSGTRLTVV.

The genes are TRBV20-1 and TRBJ2-7; D may correspond to TRBD1 or TRBD2 (5 bases each). Deletions cut 3 bases from V and 7 bases from J, with 10 bases between. Germline CDR1 reads DFQATT; CDR2 reads SNEGSKA (reference sequence). There are 11 residues in the CDR3. The CDR3 protein is CSASGTGEQYF. CDR3 sequence (DNA): TGCAGTGCTAGTGGGACGGGAGAGCAGTACTTC.

This clonotype was detected many times. The genes are TRBV6-1 and TRBJ2-7; no firm D call. Germline loops: CDR1 MNHNS, CDR2 SASEGT. With 6 bases removed from V and 6 bases from J, the gap between germline ends came to 15 bases. CDR3 length: 13 residues. DNA for the CDR3: TGTGCCAGCAGGGACGGCATTTTGGGCGAGCAGTACTTC. Translated: CASRDGILGEQYF.

The CDR3 nucleotides read TGCGCCAGCAGCGAGGTAGCTGGGGCCAACGTCCTGACTTTC. Protein product: CASSEVAGANVLTF. This rearrangement joins TRBV5-1 to TRBJ2-6, with D unresolved. Trimming removed 4 bases from V and 2 bases from J, with 7 bases in between. Germline values: CDR1 SGHRS, CDR2 YFSETQ. The CDR3 consists of 14 residues.

The table lists this clonotype with a few counts. Germline and junction disagree at one end, which may indicate a read error. The chain carries TRBV9 and TRBJ2-5; 11 nucleotides align to TRBD2. The germline gives CDR1 SGDLS, CDR2 YYNGEE. CDR3 length: 16 residues. This chain's CDR3 is CASSVSTSGGQETQCF. As DNA, the CDR3 is TGTGCCAGCAGCGTAAGTACTAGCGGGGGTCAAGAGACCCAGTGCTTC.

This clonotype has a handful of counts. The J gene is TRBJ1-2, the V gene TRBV20-1; 10 positions match TRBD1. Trimming took 4 bases from V and 4 from J; bases not matched to a gene: 9. The germline V gene has CDR1 DFQATT and CDR2 SNEGSKA (reference sequence). This CDR3 has 15 residues. CDR3 DNA sequence: TGCAGTGCTAAACCGATGACAGGGGGCGCCTATGGCTACACCTTC. This codes for CSAKPMTGGAYGYTF.

The chain employs TRBV20-1 and TRBJ2-7, with D unclear. Trimming left V 3 bases short and J 1 base short, with 10 bases between. Germline V gene lookup returns CDR1 DFQATT and CDR2 SNEGSKA (reference sequence). CDR3 size: 13 residues. The CDR3 DNA reads as TGCAGTGCTAGCACAGAGACATCCTACGAGCAGTACTTC. Translating gives CSASTETSYEQYF.

The chain recombines TRBV5-6 with TRBJ2-5; maybe TRBD1 (6 bases). V was clipped by 1 base and J by 0 bases, with 10 bases between them. Germline CDR1 and CDR2: SGHDT and YYEEEE. CDR3 length equals 15 residues. For the CDR3, the DNA is TGTGCCAGCAGCTTGTGGGGGCTGGACCAAGAGACCCAGTACTTC. Protein sequence: CASSLWGLDQETQYF.

This clonotype was picked up many times. The rearrangement links TRBV4-3 to TRBJ2-7; tentatively, D is TRBD2 (6 bases). Germline-derived CDR1 and CDR2 are LGHNA and YSLEER. The CDR3 extends over 18 amino acids. The V end was cut by 0 bases, the J end by 3 bases, with 21 bases between. The CDR3 DNA reads TGCGCCAGCAGCCAAGATCCCCCCGGGAGCGTCAGGGACTACGAGCAGTACTTC. Encoded protein: CASSQDPPGSVRDYEQYF.

The chain joins TRBV7-8 to TRBJ1-1; 9 bases line up with TRBD1. Germline V gives CDR1 SGHVS, CDR2 FQNEAQ. The J segment lost 5 bases and the V segment lost 4 bases, leaving 5 bases of the junction unmatched. The CDR3 covers 14 residues. The CDR3 nucleotides are TGTGCCAGCAGCTGGGACAGGGCCGGTACTGAAGCTTTCTTT. Translating gives CASSWDRAGTEAFF.

This sequence joins TRBV2 and TRBJ1-2; a weak D match, TRBD1 (6 bases). The CDR3 totals 14 residues. The germline gives CDR1 SNHLY, CDR2 FYNNEI. Between the trimmed V and J ends, which lost 3 bases and 4 bases, there was a span of 12 bases. CDR3: CASSEDSVVYGYTF. The CDR3 region has the DNA TGTGCCAGCAGTGAGGACAGCGTAGTCTATGGCTACACCTTC.

The rearrangement links TRBV7-9 to TRBJ2-7; D ambiguous. Germline CDR1 is SEHNR and CDR2 is FQNEAQ (reference sequence). There are 14 residues in the CDR3. V lost 1 base and J lost 2, with 9 bases in between. CDR3 in amino acids: CASSLESSAYEQYF. The CDR3 coding sequence is TGTGCCAGCAGCTTAGAGTCCTCCGCCTACGAGCAGTACTTC.

Concerning this clonotype: A much larger clone lies one base from this, so it may be a read error. The chain couples TRBV12-3 or TRBV12-4 to TRBJ1-1, with D maybe TRBD1 (5 bases). The CDR3 is 13 residues long. The CDR3 DNA is TGTGCCAGCAGTTTAGTTATAGACAGTGAAGCTCTCTTT. This sequence encodes CASSLVIDSEALF.

Only one count was recorded for this clonotype. The V call is TRBV4-3, the J call TRBJ2-3, with D unclear. Germline CDR1 LGHNA, CDR2 YSLEER. V was cut by 3 bases and J by 7 bases, with 23 bases left in between. This CDR3 is built from 17 residues. The CDR3: CASSQAGWGGGAHTQYF. The CDR3 nucleotides are TGCGCCAGCAGCCAGGCTGGTTGGGGTGGTGGTGCGCATACGCAGTATTTT.

J is TRBJ2-1 and V is TRBV29-1; perhaps TRBD2 as D (7 bases). The CDR3 runs 13 residues. Trimming removed 5 bases from V and 7 bases from J, with 15 bases in between. Germline CDR1 SQVTM, CDR2 ANQGSEA. CDR3 DNA sequence: TGCAGCGTTTGGGGGGGGGCCGAAAATGAGCAGTTCTTC. Amino acid sequence: CSVWGGAENEQFF.